This T cell receptor (beta chain) emerged from a study of quantifying T cell responses using KT2 cells. Study overall: TCR alpha and beta constant-region primers primed reverse transcription of RNA. Under optimum conditions, T4 ligation efficiency was estimated at more than 9.5%.

Trimming removed 4 bases at V and 3 bases at J, with 11 bases between. Germline CDR1 is SQVTM and CDR2 is ANQGSEA. This CDR3 has 13 amino acids. Different KT2-to-PBMC ratios were created with a constant PBMC count. A single-stranded UMI oligo with SP2 sequence was ligated to cDNA 3' ends. The first PCR ran 3 to 5 cycles with an equimolar RC1.1 and RC1.2 beta primer mix. From the second PCR onward, TCR alpha and beta chains were processed separately. In TCRdb, the UMI-ligation and nested PCR reads were re-called with MiXCR into one record per CDR3 protein. The sample records about 41,000 distinct CDR3 sequences, approximately 15% being singletons.

The sequence was obtained from a human donor. This chain links TRBV29-1 with TRBJ2-3; TRBD1 might be the D (6 bases). Material for sequencing was PBMCs spiked with cells of the T cell clone KT2. The CDR3 is CSVGAGATDTQYF. The CDR3 coding sequence is TGCAGCGTTGGGGCAGGGGCGACAGATACGCAGTATTTT.